This T cell receptor beta chain was observed in a study of T cells in Graves' hyperthyroidism and ophthalmopathy. Study results and limitations: From stable hyperthyroidism, ophthalmopathy was separated by a 13 V-J model.

A few counts support this clonotype. Its antigen is undetermined. It was RNA transcripts that yielded the amplified TCR beta CDR3 regions. The TCR CDR3 first-round RT-PCR relied on the HTBI primer set. MiXCR was run by TCRdb on the multiplex PCR reads, yielding one entry per CDR3 protein. The table lists around 690,000 distinct CDR3 sequences, roughly 20% of them singletons. A NOSPECS grade of at least 4, a Clinical Activity Score of at least 3 and duration under 3 months were recorded in ophthalmopathy patients. Investigators excluded patients with uncontrolled infection, other autoimmune disease, pregnancy or lactation. The CDR3 totals 15 residues. V was shortened by 3 bases and J by 5 bases, with 16 bases between the two germline ends.

Sequencing input: blood. The sequence was obtained from a man aged 30 to 45 with Graves' ophthalmopathy. This sequence joins TRBV12-3 or TRBV12-4 and TRBJ1-1; D call uncertain. The CDR3 DNA reads TGTGCCAGCAGTTTTTTATCGCCGAAAGGGACTGAAGCTTTCTTT. It specifies CASSFLSPKGTEAFF.